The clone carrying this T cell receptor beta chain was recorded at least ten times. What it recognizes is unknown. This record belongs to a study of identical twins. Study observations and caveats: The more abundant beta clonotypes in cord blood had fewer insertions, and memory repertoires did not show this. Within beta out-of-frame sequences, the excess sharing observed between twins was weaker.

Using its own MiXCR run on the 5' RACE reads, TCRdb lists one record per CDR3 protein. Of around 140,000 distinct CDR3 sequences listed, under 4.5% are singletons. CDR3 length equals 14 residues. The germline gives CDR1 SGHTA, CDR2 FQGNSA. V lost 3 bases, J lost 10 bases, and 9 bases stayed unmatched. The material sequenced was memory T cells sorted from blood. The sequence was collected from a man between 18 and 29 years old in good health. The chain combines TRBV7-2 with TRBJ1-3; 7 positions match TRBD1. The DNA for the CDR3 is TGTGCCAGCAGCTTGAGTAGGGACAGTTGGACCATATATTTT. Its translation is CASSLSRDSWTIYF.